The clone carrying this TCR beta chain was observed a few times. V shed 6 bases and J shed 7 bases, with 19 bases lying between them. CDR3 length: 15 residues. The germline CDR1 and CDR2 sequences are MRHNA and SNTAGT. This sample stems from a study of T-cell memory formation after mild COVID-19. One entry per CDR3 protein results from TCRdb running MiXCR on the 5' RACE reads. The top ten hold more than 20% of the sample, which has fewer than 350,000 distinct CDR3 sequences, roughly 15% seen once. The specimen was PBMCs or a T cell subset sorted from them (not recorded which). The sequence was obtained from a man younger than 35 who had mild COVID-19 (a few samples of this study predate the infection). Cell type and time point are not known. The rearrangement uses TRBV6-4 and TRBJ1-5, with D possibly TRBD1 on 5 matching bases. The CDR3 nucleotides read TGTGCCAGCAGCCCCGGGGGGGGGTTGGGGCAGCCCCAGCATTTT. Translated, it gives CASSPGGGLGQPQHF.